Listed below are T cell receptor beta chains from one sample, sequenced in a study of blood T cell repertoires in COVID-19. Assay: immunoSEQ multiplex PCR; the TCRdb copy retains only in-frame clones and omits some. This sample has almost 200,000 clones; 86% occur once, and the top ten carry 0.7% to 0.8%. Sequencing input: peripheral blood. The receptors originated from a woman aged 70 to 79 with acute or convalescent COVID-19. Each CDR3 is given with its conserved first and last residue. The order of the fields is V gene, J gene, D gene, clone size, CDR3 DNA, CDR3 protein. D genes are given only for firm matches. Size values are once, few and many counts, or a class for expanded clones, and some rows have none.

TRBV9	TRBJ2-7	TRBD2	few	TGTGCCAGCAGCGTCGCCCTCCCGGGACTAGCGGGAGATGGCGAGCAGTACTTC	CASSVALPGLAGDGEQYF
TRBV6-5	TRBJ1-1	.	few	TGTGCCAGCAGTTACAGGGGCTCCACTGAAGCTTTCTTT	CASSYRGSTEAFF
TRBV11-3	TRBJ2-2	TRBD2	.	TGTGCCAGCAAAGAAGCTGGCGGGAGGTTTACCGGGGAGCTGTTTTTT	CASKEAGGRFTGELFF
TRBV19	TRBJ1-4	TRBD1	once	TGTGCCAGTAGAAGCCCCGGGACAGTTAATGAAAAACTGTTTTTT	CASRSPGTVNEKLFF
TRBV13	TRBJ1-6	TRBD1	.	TGTGCCAGCACCCGACAGGGACGTAATTCACCCCTCCACTTT	CASTRQGRNSPLHF
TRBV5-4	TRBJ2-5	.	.	TGTGCCAGCAGCGCTCCCACAGGGTTGGGAGAGACCCAGTACTTC	CASSAPTGLGETQYF
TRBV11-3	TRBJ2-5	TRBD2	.	TGTGCCAGCAGCTTAGGACTAGCGGGAGCGGAGACCCAGTACTTC	CASSLGLAGAETQYF
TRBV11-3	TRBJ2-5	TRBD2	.	TGTGCCAGCAGTTCAGGACTAGCGGGAGGCGGAGAGACCCAGTACTTC	CASSSGLAGGGETQYF
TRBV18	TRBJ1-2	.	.	TGTGCCAGCTCACCCCTGGACAGTTCGTATGGCTACACCTTC	CASSPLDSSYGYTF
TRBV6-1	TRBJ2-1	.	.	TGTGCCAGCAGTGATCTCTACTCCTACAATGAGCAGTTCTTC	CASSDLYSYNEQFF
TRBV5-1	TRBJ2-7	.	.	TGCGCCAGCAGCTTAAGGCAGGACTACGAGCAGTACTTC	CASSLRQDYEQYF
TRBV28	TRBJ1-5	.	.	TGTGCCAGCAGCCGGACAGAGGGTAGTCAGCCCCAGCATTTT	CASSRTEGSQPQHF
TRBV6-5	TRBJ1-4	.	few	TGTGCCAGCAGTTCCCATCGGGGGGCAACTAATGAAAAACTGTTTTTT	CASSSHRGATNEKLFF
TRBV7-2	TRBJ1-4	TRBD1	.	TGTGCCAGCAGCCTTCCGGGACAGTCTAATGAAAAACTGTTTTTT	CASSLPGQSNEKLFF
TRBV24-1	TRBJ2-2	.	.	TGTGCCACCAGTGGTCGGGGTAGCGGTCTTAGGGGAACCGGGGAGCTGTTTTTT	CATSGRGSGLRGTGELFF
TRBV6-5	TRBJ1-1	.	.	TGTGCCAGCAGTTACTCCGTTTTGAACACTGAAGCTTTCTTT	CASSYSVLNTEAFF
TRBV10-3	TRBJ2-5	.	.	TGTGCCATCAGGCGGCAGGAGGGAGAGACCCAGTACTTC	CAIRRQEGETQYF
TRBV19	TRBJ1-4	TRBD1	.	TGTGCCAGTACCGGGACAGGGCTAGGAACTAATGAAAAACTGTTTTTT	CASTGTGLGTNEKLFF
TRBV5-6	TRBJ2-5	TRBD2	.	TGTGCCAGCAGGTCTCTTCGGGGCGGGAGGCCGCAAGAGACCCAGTACTTC	CASRSLRGGRPQETQYF
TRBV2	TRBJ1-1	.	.	TGTGCCACCCAGTCCCTTCGGGACACTGAAGCTTTCTTT	CATQSLRDTEAFF
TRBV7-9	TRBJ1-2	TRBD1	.	TGTGCCAGCAGCTTAGAGGACAGGCCCTACTATGGCTACACCTTC	CASSLEDRPYYGYTF
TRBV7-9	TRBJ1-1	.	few	TGTGCCAGCAGCCCGACTTTAGAGAACACTGAAGCTTTCTTT	CASSPTLENTEAFF
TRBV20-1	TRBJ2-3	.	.	TGCAGTGCTAGATTCAGGGATACGCAGTATTTT	CSARFRDTQYF
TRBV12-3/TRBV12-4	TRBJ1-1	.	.	TGTGCCAGCACGGGTAGGTCGAACACTGAAGCTTTCTTT	CASTGRSNTEAFF
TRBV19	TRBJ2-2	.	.	TGTGCCAGTACGTGGCTGGCAAACACCGGGGAGCTGTTTTTT	CASTWLANTGELFF
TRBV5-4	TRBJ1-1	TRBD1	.	TGTGCCAGCAGCCCCCAGGGGGTGACCCGGAACACTGAAGCTTTCTTT	CASSPQGVTRNTEAFF
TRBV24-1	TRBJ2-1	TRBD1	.	TGTGCCACCAGTGAAACTGGGACAGGGAGCAATGAGCAGTTCTTC	CATSETGTGSNEQFF
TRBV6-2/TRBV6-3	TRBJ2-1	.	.	TGTGCCAGCAGTCAACAAAACGAGCGCAACAATGAGCAGTTCTTC	CASSQQNERNNEQFF
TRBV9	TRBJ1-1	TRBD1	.	TGTGCCAGCAGCGCCGCCGGGACAGGGATGAACACTGAAGCTTTCTTT	CASSAAGTGMNTEAFF
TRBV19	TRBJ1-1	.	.	TGTGCCAGTAGTACCCGACAGATCACTGAAGCTTTCTTT	CASSTRQITEAFF
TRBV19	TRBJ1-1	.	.	TGTGCCAGTAGTCCCCGCGGAAGGGGTGCTTTAAACACTGAAGCTTTCTTT	CASSPRGRGALNTEAFF
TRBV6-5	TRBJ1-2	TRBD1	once	TGTGCCATCGAACAGGGGGTGTACTATGGCTACACCTTC	CAIEQGVYYGYTF
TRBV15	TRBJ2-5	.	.	TGTGCCACCAGCACAGGTACATCAGAGACCCAGTACTTC	CATSTGTSETQYF
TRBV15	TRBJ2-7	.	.	TGTGCCACCAGCACCGAACTCACAGGGACCCACGAGCAGTACTTC	CATSTELTGTHEQYF
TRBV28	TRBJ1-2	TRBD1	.	TGTGCCACCCTCGGTAACAGGGGGCCAGATGGCTACACCTTC	CATLGNRGPDGYTF
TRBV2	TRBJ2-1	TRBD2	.	TGTGCCAGCGGGGGGACTATTTACAATGAGCAGTTCTTC	CASGGTIYNEQFF
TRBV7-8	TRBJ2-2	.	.	TGTGCCAGCAGCTTAGTTAGGCAGGGGACCTCCACCGGGGAGCTGTTTTTT	CASSLVRQGTSTGELFF
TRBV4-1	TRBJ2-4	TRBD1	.	TGCGCCAGCACCAAACGGACAGGGGAATTCGGCATTCAGTACTTC	CASTKRTGEFGIQYF
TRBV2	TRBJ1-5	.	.	TGTGCCAGCAGGGGTATGGGGGGGAGGCGTAGCAATCAGCCCCAGCATTTT	CASRGMGGRRSNQPQHF
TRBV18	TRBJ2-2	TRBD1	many	TGTGCCAGCTCACCTCTACCCCTGGGACAGGGAGTCGGGGAGCTGTTTTTT	CASSPLPLGQGVGELFF